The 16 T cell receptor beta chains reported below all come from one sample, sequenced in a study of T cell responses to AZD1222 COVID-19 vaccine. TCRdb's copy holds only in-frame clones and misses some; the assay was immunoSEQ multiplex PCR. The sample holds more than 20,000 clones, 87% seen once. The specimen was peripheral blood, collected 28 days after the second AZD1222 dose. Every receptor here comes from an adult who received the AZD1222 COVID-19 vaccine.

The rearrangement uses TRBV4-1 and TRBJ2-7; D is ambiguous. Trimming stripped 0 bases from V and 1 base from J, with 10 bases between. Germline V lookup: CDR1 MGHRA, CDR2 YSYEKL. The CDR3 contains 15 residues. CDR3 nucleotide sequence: TGCGCCAGCAGCCAAGATCCCACGGTGTCCTACGAGCAGTACTTC. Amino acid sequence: CASSQDPTVSYEQYF.

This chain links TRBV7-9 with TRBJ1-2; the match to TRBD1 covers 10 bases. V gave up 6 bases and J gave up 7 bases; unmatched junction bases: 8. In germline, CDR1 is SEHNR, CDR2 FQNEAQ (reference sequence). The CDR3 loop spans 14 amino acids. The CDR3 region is CASRQTGTGAGYTF. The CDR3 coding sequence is TGTGCCAGCAGACAAACCGGGACAGGGGCTGGCTACACCTTC.

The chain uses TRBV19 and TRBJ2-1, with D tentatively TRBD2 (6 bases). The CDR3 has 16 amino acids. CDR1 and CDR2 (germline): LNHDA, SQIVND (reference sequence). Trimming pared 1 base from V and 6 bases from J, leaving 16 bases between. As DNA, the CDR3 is TGTGCCAGTAGTATAGGAGGCGGGATAGGTATCAATGAGCAGTTCTTC. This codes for CASSIGGGIGINEQFF.

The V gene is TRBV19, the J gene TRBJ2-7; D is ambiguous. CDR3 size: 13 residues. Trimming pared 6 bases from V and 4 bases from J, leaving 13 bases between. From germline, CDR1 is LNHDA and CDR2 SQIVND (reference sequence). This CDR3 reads CASRKDGNYEQYF. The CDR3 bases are TGTGCCAGTAGGAAGGATGGAAATTACGAGCAGTACTTC.

CDR3 bases: TGTGCCAGCAGCCCCCAGGGGGCGAGGAGCACTGAAGCTTTCTTT. Translation gives CASSPQGARSTEAFF. This chain connects TRBV9 to TRBJ1-1; 8 bases match TRBD1. V was pared by 4 bases and J by 4 bases, with 9 bases of the junction left unmatched. Germline V lookup: CDR1 SGDLS, CDR2 YYNGEE. The CDR3 contains 15 residues.

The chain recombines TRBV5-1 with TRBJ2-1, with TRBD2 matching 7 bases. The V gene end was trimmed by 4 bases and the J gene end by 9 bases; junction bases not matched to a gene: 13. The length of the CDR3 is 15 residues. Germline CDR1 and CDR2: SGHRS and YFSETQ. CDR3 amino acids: CASSPAYGRNSEQFF. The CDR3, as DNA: TGCGCCAGCAGCCCGGCGTACGGGAGGAATTCTGAGCAGTTCTTC.

The CDR3 here is CASSFRGNTIYF. As DNA, the CDR3 is TGTGCCAGCAGCTTCAGGGGAAACACCATATATTTT. The chain employs TRBV5-8 and TRBJ1-3, with D hard to call. This CDR3 comprises 12 residues. Looked up from germline, CDR1 is SGHTS and CDR2 is YDEGEE. V shed 2 bases and J shed 4 bases, with 4 bases lying between them.

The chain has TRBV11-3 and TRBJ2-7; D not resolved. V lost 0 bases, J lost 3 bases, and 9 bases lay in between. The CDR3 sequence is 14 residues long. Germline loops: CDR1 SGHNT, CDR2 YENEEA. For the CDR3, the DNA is TGTGCCAGCAGCTTAGATACTACCGACTACGAGCAGTACTTC. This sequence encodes CASSLDTTDYEQYF.

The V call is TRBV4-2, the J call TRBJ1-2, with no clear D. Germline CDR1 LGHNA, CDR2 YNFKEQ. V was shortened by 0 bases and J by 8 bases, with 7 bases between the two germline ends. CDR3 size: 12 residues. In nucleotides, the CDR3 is TGTGCCAGCAGCCAAGATGGGAGAGGCTACACCTTC. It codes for CASSQDGRGYTF.

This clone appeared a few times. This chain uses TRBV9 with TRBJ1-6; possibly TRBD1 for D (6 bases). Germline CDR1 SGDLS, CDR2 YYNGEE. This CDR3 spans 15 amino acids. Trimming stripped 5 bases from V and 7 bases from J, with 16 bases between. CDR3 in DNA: TGTGCCAGCAGTAGCACCGGACAGTCAAATTCACCCCTCCACTTT. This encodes CASSSTGQSNSPLHF.

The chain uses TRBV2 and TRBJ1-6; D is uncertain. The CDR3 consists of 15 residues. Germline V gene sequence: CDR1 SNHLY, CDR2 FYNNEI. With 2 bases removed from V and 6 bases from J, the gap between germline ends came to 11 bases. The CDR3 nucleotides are TGTGCCAGCAGTGAAATACCGGGGTCTAATTCACCCCTCCACTTT. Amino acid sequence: CASSEIPGSNSPLHF. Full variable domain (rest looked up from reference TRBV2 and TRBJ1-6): EPEVTQTPSHQVTQMGQEVILRCVPISNHLYFYWYRQILGQKVEFLVSFYNNEISEKSEIFDDQFSVERPDGSNFTLKIRSTKLEDSAMYFCASSEIPGSNSPLHFGNGTRLTVT.

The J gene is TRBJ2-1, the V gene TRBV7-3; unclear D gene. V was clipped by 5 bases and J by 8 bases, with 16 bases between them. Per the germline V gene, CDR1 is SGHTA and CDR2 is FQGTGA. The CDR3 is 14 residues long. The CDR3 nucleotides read TGTGCCAGCAGCCCGGACCCTCGGTGGGATGAGCAGTTCTTC. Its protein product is CASSPDPRWDEQFF.

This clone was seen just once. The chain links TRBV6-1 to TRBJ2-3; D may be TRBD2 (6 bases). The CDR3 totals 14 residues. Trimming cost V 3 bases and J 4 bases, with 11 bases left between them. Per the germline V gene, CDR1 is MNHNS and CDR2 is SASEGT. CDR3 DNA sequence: TGTGCCAGCAGTGATAGGGAGGAACCAGATACGCAGTATTTT. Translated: CASSDREEPDTQYF.

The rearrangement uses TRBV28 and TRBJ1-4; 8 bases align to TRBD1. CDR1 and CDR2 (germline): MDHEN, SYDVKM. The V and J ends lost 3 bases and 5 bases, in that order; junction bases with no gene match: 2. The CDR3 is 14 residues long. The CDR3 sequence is CASSFRQGNEKLFF. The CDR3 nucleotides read TGTGCCAGCAGTTTTAGACAGGGGAATGAAAAACTGTTTTTT.

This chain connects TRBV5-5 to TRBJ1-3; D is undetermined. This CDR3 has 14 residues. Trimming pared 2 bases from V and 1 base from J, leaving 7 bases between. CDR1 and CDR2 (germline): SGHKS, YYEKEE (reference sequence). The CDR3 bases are TGTGCCAGCAGCTTTCCCACATCTGGAAACACCATATATTTT. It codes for CASSFPTSGNTIYF.

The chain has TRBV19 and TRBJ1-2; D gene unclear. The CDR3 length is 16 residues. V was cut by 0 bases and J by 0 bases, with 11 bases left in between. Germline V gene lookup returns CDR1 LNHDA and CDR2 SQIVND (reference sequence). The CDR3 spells CASSIDSGRSNYGYTF. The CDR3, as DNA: TGTGCCAGTAGTATAGATTCCGGGCGATCTAACTATGGCTACACCTTC. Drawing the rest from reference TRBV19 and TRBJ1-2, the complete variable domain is DGGITQSPKYLFRKEGQNVTLSCEQNLNHDAMYWYRQDPGQGLRLIYYSQIVNDFQKGDIAEGYSVSREKKESFPLTVTSAQKNPTAFYLCASSIDSGRSNYGYTFGSGTRLTVV.